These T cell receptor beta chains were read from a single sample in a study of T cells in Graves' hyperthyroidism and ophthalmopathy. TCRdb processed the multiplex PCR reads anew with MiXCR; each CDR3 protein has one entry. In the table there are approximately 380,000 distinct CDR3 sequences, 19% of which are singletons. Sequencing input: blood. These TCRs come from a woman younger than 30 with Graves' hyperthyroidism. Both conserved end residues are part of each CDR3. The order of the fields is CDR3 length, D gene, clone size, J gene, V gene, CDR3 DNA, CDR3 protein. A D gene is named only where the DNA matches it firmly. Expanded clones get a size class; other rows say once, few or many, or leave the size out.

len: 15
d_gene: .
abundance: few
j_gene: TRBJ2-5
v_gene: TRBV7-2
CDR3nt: TGTGCCAGCAGCCAATTGGGGGGCGGCCAAGAGACCCAGTACTTC
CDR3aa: CASSQLGGGQETQYF

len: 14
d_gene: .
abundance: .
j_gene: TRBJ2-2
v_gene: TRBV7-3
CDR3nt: TGTGCCAGCAGAGGGGCTAGCCTAGTCGGGGAGCTGTTTTTT
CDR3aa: CASRGASLVGELFF

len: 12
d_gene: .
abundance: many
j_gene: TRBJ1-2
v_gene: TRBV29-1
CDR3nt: TGCAGCGTTGACGCCGGGACCTATGGCTACACCTTC
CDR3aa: CSVDAGTYGYTF

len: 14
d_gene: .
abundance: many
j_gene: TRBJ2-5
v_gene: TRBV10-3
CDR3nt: TGTGCCATCAGTGAGTCGGAGGAGCAAGAGACCCAGTACTTC
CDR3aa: CAISESEEQETQYF

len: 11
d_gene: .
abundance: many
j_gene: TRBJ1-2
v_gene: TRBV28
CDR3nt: TGTGCCAGCAGTTTTAAGGATGGCTACACCTTC
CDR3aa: CASSFKDGYTF

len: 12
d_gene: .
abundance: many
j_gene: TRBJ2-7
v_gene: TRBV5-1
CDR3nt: TGCGCCAGCAGCCAGGAAGGCTACGAGCAGTACTTC
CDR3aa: CASSQEGYEQYF

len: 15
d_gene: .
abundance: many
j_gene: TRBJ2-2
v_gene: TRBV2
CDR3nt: TGTGCCAGCAGTGAGACTAGTCGCGACACCGGGGAGCTGTTTTTT
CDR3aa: CASSETSRDTGELFF

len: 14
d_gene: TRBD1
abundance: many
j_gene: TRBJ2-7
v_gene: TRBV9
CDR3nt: TGTGCCAGCAGCCCCCGGACAGGGAAAGCCGAGCAGTACTTC
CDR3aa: CASSPRTGKAEQYF

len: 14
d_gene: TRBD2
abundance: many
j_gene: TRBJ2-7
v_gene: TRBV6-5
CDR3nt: TGTGCCAGCAGACGTCTAGCGGGGGATCTCGAGCAGTACTTC
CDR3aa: CASRRLAGDLEQYF

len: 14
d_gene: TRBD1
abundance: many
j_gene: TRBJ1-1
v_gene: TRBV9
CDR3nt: TGTGCCAGCAGCCGGACAGGGCCGAACACTGAAGCTTTCTTT
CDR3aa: CASSRTGPNTEAFF

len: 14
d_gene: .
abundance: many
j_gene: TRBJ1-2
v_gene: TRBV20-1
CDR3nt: TGCAGTGCTAGAGATCCACCGACCGCCTCAAGCTACACCTTC
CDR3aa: CSARDPPTASSYTF

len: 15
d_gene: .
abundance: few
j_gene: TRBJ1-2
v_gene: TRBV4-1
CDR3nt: TGCGCCAGCAGCCAGACCACGGCGTGGGGCTATGGCTACACCTTC
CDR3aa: CASSQTTAWGYGYTF

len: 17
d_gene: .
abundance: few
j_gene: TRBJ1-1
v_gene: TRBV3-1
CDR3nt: TGTGCCAGCAGCCAAGGCCCCCCCCTGCGGGGGGACACTGAAGCTTTCTTT
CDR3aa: CASSQGPPLRGDTEAFF

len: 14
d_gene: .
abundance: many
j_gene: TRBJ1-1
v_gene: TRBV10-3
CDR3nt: TGTGTCATCAGTGAGTATGTTAGCGGCACTGAAGCTTTCTTT
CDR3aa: CVISEYVSGTEAFF

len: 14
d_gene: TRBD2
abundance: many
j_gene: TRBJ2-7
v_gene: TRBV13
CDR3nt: TGTGCCAGCAGCTTACCGTTGCGGGGGGTCGAGCAGTACTTC
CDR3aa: CASSLPLRGVEQYF

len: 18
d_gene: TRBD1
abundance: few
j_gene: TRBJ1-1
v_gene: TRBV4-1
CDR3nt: TGCGCCAGCAGCAGTGGGACAGGGCGTCCAGTGATGAACACTGAAGCTTTCTTT
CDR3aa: CASSSGTGRPVMNTEAFF

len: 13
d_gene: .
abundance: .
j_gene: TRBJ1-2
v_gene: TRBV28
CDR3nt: TGTGCCAGCAGAACAGGGTTGAGGGATGGCTACACCTTC
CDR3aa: CASRTGLRDGYTF

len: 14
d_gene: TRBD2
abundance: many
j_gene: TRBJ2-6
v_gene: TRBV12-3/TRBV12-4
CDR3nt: TGTGCCAGCAGTCTAGCGGCTGGGGCCAACGTCCTGACTTTC
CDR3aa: CASSLAAGANVLTF

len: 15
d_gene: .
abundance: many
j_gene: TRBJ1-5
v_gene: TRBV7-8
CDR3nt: TGTGCCAGCAGCGCCCGGGGGGGGGGCGATCAGCCCCAGCATTTT
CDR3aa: CASSARGGGDQPQHF

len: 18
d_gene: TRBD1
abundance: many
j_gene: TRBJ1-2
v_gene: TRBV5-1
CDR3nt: TGCGCCAGCAGCTTGGTTGGGGATGCGGACAGGGGATTTTATGGCTACACCTTC
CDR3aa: CASSLVGDADRGFYGYTF

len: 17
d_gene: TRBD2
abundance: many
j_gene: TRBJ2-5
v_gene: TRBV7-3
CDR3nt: TGTGCCAGCAGCTCGCGGACCAGCGGGGGGGCCGAAGAGACCCAGTACTTC
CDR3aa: CASSSRTSGGAEETQYF

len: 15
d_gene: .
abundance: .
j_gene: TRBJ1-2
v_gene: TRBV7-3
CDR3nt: TGTGCCAGCAGCCCCTACGGAGATCGGAACTATGGCTACACCTTC
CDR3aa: CASSPYGDRNYGYTF

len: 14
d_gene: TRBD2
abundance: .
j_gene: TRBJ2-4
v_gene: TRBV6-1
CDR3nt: TGTGCCAGCAGTCGAGCGGGGGGCCTAAACATTCAGTACTTC
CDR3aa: CASSRAGGLNIQYF

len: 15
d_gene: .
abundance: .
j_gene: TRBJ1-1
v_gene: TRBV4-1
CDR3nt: TGCGCCAGCAGCCAAGAGGAGGGCCCGGACACTGAAGCTTTCTTT
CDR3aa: CASSQEEGPDTEAFF

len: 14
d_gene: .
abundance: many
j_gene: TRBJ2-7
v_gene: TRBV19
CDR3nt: TGTGCCAGTAGTCCCTGGAGGAGGGCGCGGGAGCAGTACTTC
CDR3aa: CASSPWRRAREQYF

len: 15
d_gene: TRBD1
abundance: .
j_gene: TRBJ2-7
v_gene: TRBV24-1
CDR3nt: TGTGCCACCAATGATATCCGGGACAGGGTACACGAGCAGTACTTC
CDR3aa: CATNDIRDRVHEQYF

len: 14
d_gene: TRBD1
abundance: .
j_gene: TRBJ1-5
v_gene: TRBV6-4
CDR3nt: TGTGCCAGCAAGATCACACAGGGGAATCAGCCCCAGCATTTT
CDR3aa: CASKITQGNQPQHF

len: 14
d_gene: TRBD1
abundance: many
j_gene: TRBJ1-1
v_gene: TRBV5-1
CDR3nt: TGCGCCAGCAGCGAGGGGGCCTCGAACACTGAAGCTTTCTTT
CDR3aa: CASSEGASNTEAFF

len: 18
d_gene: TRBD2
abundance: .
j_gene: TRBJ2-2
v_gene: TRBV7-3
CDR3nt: TGTGCCAGCAGCCCCGGAGGGCTAGCGGGGTCCCAGTTAGGGGAGCTGTTTTTT
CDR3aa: CASSPGGLAGSQLGELFF

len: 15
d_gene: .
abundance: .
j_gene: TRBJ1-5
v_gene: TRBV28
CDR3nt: TGTGCCAGCAGTCCCTACAGGGACTACAATCAGCCCCAGCATTTT
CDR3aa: CASSPYRDYNQPQHF

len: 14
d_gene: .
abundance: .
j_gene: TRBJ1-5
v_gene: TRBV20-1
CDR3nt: TGCAGTGCCGAGAGATTACAGGCGGGTCAGCCCCAGCAGTTT
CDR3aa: CSAERLQAGQPQQF

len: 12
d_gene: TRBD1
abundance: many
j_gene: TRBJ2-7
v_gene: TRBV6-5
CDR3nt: TGTGCCAGCAGTTACCGACAGGGTCCGCAGTACTTC
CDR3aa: CASSYRQGPQYF

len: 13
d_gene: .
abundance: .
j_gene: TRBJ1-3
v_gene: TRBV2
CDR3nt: TGTGCCAGCAGTGTCGACAGAGGAAACACCATATATTTT
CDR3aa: CASSVDRGNTIYF

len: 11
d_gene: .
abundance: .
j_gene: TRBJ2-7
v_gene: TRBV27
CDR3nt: TGTGCCAGCACTTACGGTCACGAGCAGTACTTC
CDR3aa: CASTYGHEQYF

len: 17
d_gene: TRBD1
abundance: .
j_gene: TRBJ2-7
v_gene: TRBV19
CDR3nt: TGTGCCAGTAGTATTTACGGGCCCGGGACAGGGGGCGACGAGCAGTACTTC
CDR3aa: CASSIYGPGTGGDEQYF

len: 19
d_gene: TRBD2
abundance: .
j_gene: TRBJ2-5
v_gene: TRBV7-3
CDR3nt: TGTGCCAGCAGCTTAAGGGTCGGACTAGCGGGAGAGGACCAAGAGACCCAGTACTTC
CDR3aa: CASSLRVGLAGEDQETQYF

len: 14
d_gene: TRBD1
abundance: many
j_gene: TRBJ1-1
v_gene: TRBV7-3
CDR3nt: TGTGCCAGCAGCTCGACAGGGGGCAACACTGAAGCTTTCTTT
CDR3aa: CASSSTGGNTEAFF

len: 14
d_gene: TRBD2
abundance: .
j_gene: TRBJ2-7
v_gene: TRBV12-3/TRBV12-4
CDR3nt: TGTGCCAGCAGTTCTAGCGGGGGAGGCATCGAGCAGTACTTC
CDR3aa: CASSSSGGGIEQYF

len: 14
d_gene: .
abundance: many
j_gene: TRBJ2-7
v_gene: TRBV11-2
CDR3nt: TGTGCCAGCAGCTTAGATCGAAACAACGCCGAGCAGTACTTC
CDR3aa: CASSLDRNNAEQYF

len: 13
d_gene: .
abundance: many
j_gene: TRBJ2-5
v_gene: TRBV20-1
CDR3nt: TGCAGTGCCATCGGACTGACTCAAGAGACCCAGTACTTC
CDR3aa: CSAIGLTQETQYF

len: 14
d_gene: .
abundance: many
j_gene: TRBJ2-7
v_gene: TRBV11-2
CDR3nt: TGTGCCAGCAGCCCGTCCCGGGTTGCCTACGAGCAGTACTTC
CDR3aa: CASSPSRVAYEQYF

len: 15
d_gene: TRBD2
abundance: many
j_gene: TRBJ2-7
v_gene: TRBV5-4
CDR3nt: TGTGCCTGTACCTCCCCCAGCGGGGAAACCTACGAGCAGTACTTC
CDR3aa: CACTSPSGETYEQYF

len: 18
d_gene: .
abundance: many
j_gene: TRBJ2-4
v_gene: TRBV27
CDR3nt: TGTGCCAGCAGTCCACTAGAAGGGCAGGCACCAGCCAAAAACATTCAGTACTTC
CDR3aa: CASSPLEGQAPAKNIQYF

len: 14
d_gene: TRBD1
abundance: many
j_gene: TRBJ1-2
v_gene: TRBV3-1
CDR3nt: TGTGCCAGCAGCCAAGATAGCAGGGGGGATGGCTACACCTTC
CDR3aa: CASSQDSRGDGYTF

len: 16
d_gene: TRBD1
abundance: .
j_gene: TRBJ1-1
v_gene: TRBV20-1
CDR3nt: TGCAGTGCTAGAGATCCTTTAGACAGGGCCAGGACTGAAGCTTTCTTT
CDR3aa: CSARDPLDRARTEAFF

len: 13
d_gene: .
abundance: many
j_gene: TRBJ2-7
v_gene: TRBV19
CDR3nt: TGTGCCAGTAGTATAAACGCAAGATACGAGCAGTACTTC
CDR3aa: CASSINARYEQYF

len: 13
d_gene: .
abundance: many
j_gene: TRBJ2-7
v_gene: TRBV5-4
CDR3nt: TGTGCCAGCAGCTTGGGCAAGCGTGACGAGCAGTACTTC
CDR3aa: CASSLGKRDEQYF

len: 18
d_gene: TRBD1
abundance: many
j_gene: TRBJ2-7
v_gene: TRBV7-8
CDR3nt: TGTGCCAGCAGCCCTTGGACAGGGGGTCTCTACGGCTCCTACGAGCAGTACTTC
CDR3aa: CASSPWTGGLYGSYEQYF

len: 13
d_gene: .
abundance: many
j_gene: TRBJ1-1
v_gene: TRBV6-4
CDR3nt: TGTGCCAGCAGTGACTCACAGAACACTGAAGCTTTCTTT
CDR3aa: CASSDSQNTEAFF

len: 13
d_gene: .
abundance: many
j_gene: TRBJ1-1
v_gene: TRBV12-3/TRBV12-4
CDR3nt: TGTGCCAGCAGTTTAATTATGGGGAGCGAAGCTTTCTTT
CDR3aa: CASSLIMGSEAFF

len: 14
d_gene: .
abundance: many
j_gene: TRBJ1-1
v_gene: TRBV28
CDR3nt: TGTGCCAGCAGTTTAAACTGGGCGAACACTGAAGCTTTCTTT
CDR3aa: CASSLNWANTEAFF

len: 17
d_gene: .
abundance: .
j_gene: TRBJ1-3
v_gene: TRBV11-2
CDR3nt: TGTGCCAGCAGCTTAGATCCAAGAAGGGGGTCTGGAAACACCATATATTTT
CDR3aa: CASSLDPRRGSGNTIYF

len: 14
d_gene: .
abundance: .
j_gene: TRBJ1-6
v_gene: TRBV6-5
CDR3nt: TGTGCCAGCAGTTACTCAGGGGGGAATTCACCCCTCCACTTT
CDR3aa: CASSYSGGNSPLHF

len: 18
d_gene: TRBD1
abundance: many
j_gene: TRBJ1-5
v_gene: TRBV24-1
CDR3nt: TGTGCCACCAGTGACCAGACAGGGGAAGGATGGGGCAATCAGCCCCAGCATTTT
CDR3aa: CATSDQTGEGWGNQPQHF

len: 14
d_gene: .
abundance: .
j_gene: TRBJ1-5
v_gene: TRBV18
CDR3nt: TGTGCCAGCTCACCGTCACAGGGAGTACAGCCCCAGCATTTT
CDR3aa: CASSPSQGVQPQHF